This is a list of T cell receptor beta chains from one sample in a study of regulatory T cells in long-lasting Graves disease. Each CDR3 protein gets one entry after TCRdb re-called the multiplex PCR reads with MiXCR. Seen here are 450,000 or so distinct CDR3 sequences, less than 25% observed once, and the top ten hold about 8.3%. This specimen was peripheral blood mononuclear cells (PBMCs), taken when the disease was refractory, from a patient treated with antithyroid drugs. The receptors originated from a female donor with Graves disease. Both conserved end residues are part of each CDR3. D genes are given only for firm matches. Clone size appears in some rows only: once, few, many, or a class for an expanded clone.

>TRBJ2-2|TRBD1|TRBV5-1|few
TGCGCCAGCAGCTATGGGGACAGGGACACCGGGGAGCTGTTTTTT
CASSYGDRDTGELFF
>TRBJ2-5|.|TRBV29-1|few
TGCAGCGTTGGGGGTGGTGGGGTGAGGGAGACCCAGTACTTC
CSVGGGGVRETQYF
>TRBJ2-2|TRBD2|TRBV7-2|.
TGTGCCAGCAGCGCGGGACTAGCGGAAATTATAACCGGGGAGCTGTTTTTT
CASSAGLAEIITGELFF
>TRBJ1-2|.|TRBV29-1|.
TGCAGTGCATCCACTGGCCCAGTCTATGGCTACACCTTC
CSASTGPVYGYTF
>TRBJ2-1|.|TRBV7-3|.
TGTGCCAGCAGCTTAATGAATGGAGGTGCGGGACATATCCTCTACAATGAGCAGTTCTTC
CASSLMNGGAGHILYNEQFF
>TRBJ1-5|TRBD1|TRBV2|few
TGTGCCAGCAGGGGGACAGGGTATAGCAATCAGCCCCAGCATTTT
CASRGTGYSNQPQHF
>TRBJ1-2|.|TRBV6-2/TRBV6-3|many
TGTGCCAGCAGTACCGGGACTAACTATGGCTACACCTTC
CASSTGTNYGYTF
>TRBJ2-7|.|TRBV29-1|.
TGCAGCGTTGGGGGTATGGACAGTGCATACGAGCAGTACTTC
CSVGGMDSAYEQYF
>TRBJ1-6|TRBD1|TRBV6-2/TRBV6-3|.
TGTGCCAGCAGTTACGGGACAGGGGGTGGAATTAATTCACCCCTCCACTTT
CASSYGTGGGINSPLHF
>TRBJ2-1|TRBD2|TRBV6-1|.
TGTGCCAGCACGCTAGCGGGAGGTTGGAATGAGCAGTTCTTC
CASTLAGGWNEQFF
>TRBJ2-7|.|TRBV7-9|few
TGTGCCAGCAGCTCGGAGGTCTCCTACGAGCAGTACTTC
CASSSEVSYEQYF
>TRBJ1-4|TRBD1|TRBV9|.
TGTGCCAGCAGCGGACAGGGCTATAATGAAAAACTGTTTTTT
CASSGQGYNEKLFF
>TRBJ1-4|.|TRBV6-5|many
TGTGCCAGCAGTTACTCGACGGGGGCGGGAAAACTGTTTTTT
CASSYSTGAGKLFF
>TRBJ2-7|TRBD2|TRBV28|many
TGTGCCAGCAGTCTACTAGCGGGTGCCGCAATCTCCTACGAGCAGTACTTC
CASSLLAGAAISYEQYF
>TRBJ2-7|TRBD2|TRBV27|.
TGTGCCAGCAGTGGAGGACTAGCCGAGGCGTACGAGCAGTACTTC
CASSGGLAEAYEQYF
>TRBJ1-6|.|TRBV6-9|many
TGTGCCAGCAGTTACGTGCCAGGGTGGTCAAATTCACCCCTCCACTTT
CASSYVPGWSNSPLHF
>TRBJ1-2|TRBD1|TRBV30|.
TGTGCCTGGAACGACAGGGCAGGTGGCTACACCTTC
CAWNDRAGGYTF
>TRBJ1-5|TRBD1|TRBV10-3|.
TGTGCCATCAGTGATCCGACAGGGAAGGGTAATCAGCCCCAGCATTTT
CAISDPTGKGNQPQHF
>TRBJ2-7|.|TRBV7-9|many
TGTGCCAGCAGCTTAGGACAGGTCGAGCAGTACTTC
CASSLGQVEQYF
>TRBJ2-7|.|TRBV28|many
TGTGCCAGCGGATCCAACAGGGCACTACGCGAGCAGTACTTC
CASGSNRALREQYF
>TRBJ1-1|.|TRBV5-1|.
TGCGCCAGCAGTATCAGGGTAATGGACCCCCTGGGGGCTTTCTTT
CASSIRVMDPLGAFF
>TRBJ1-1|.|TRBV10-3|.
TGTGCCATCAGTGGCTACACGAACACTGAAGCTTTCTTT
CAISGYTNTEAFF
>TRBJ2-2|.|TRBV7-2|.
TGTGCCAGCAGAACTAGTCGTGGCGGGGAGCTGTTTTTT
CASRTSRGGELFF
>TRBJ1-1|.|TRBV12-3/TRBV12-4|many
TGTGCCAGCAGTTTATATTTATGGAACACTGAAGCTTTCTTT
CASSLYLWNTEAFF
>TRBJ1-1|TRBD1|TRBV5-1|few
TGCGCCAGCAGCTTGGAGACAGGGGTCAACACTGAAGCTTTCTTT
CASSLETGVNTEAFF
>TRBJ2-3|TRBD1|TRBV5-1|few
TGCGCCAGCAGGTTGACAGGGAGCTGGTCCACAGATACGCAGTATTTT
CASRLTGSWSTDTQYF
>TRBJ1-1|TRBD1|TRBV11-1|.
TGTGCCAGCAGCGGGACAGGGATGTTTGCTTTCTTT
CASSGTGMFAFF
>TRBJ1-1|.|TRBV19|.
TGTGCCAGTAGTATAGCGGCGGGGGGCACTGAAGCTTTCTTT
CASSIAAGGTEAFF
>TRBJ1-4|TRBD1|TRBV28|many
TGTGCCAGCAGTCGACAGGGATTTGAAGAAAAACTGTTTTTT
CASSRQGFEEKLFF
>TRBJ2-1|TRBD1|TRBV29-1|.
TGCAGCATATGGACAGGGACTGACAATGAGCAGTTCTTC
CSIWTGTDNEQFF
>TRBJ1-1|TRBD1|TRBV12-3/TRBV12-4|many
TGTGCCAGCACCCCGAGACAGGGTCGGAACACTGAAGCTTTCTTT
CASTPRQGRNTEAFF
>TRBJ2-7|TRBD1|TRBV6-2/TRBV6-3|many
TGTGCCAGCAGTACAGGGGTTACGAAGCAGTACTTC
CASSTGVTKQYF
>TRBJ2-6|TRBD2|TRBV20-1|few
TGCAGTGCTGGGATAGCGGGAGGAAGCGGGTCTGGGGCCAACGTCCTGACTTTC
CSAGIAGGSGSGANVLTF
>TRBJ2-5|.|TRBV7-3|many
TGTGCCAGCAGCTGGGGTCGCGGAGGGCAAGAGACCCAGTACTTC
CASSWGRGGQETQYF
>TRBJ1-2|TRBD1|TRBV28|many
TGTGCCAGCAGCCGCAGACAGGGCTATGGCTACACCTTC
CASSRRQGYGYTF
>TRBJ1-5|.|TRBV5-6|few
TGTGCCAGCAGCTCCCGGGACACTGGCAATCAGCCCCAGCATTTT
CASSSRDTGNQPQHF
>TRBJ2-7|.|TRBV6-1|many
TGTGCCAGCAAAAAATCGGTATCGATCCCCTACGAGCAGTACTTC
CASKKSVSIPYEQYF
>TRBJ2-7|.|TRBV27|few
TGTGCCAGCAGTCTCAGACTAGGAAAGGGCGAGCAGTACTTC
CASSLRLGKGEQYF
>TRBJ1-5|.|TRBV2|many
TGTGCCAGCTGCCACTCTAGCAATCAGCCCCAGCATTTT
CASCHSSNQPQHF
>TRBJ2-3|.|TRBV25-1|.
TGTGCCAGCAGTAACTCCGCCGTCGACGGTACGCAGTATTTT
CASSNSAVDGTQYF
>TRBJ2-5|TRBD2|TRBV19|few
TGTGCCAGTAGTATAGTTGGACTAGCGGGCAACCCTGGAGAGACCCAGTACTTC
CASSIVGLAGNPGETQYF
>TRBJ1-5|.|TRBV28|few
TGTGCCAGCAGTTTACTAAGTCAGCCCCAGCATTTT
CASSLLSQPQHF
>TRBJ2-2|.|TRBV20-1|.
TGCAGTGCTAGAGAGTCCGGGACACCGAACACCGGGGGGCTGTTTTTT
CSARESGTPNTGGLFF
>TRBJ1-1|TRBD1|TRBV2|.
TGTGCCAGCAGAGGGGACAGGGAAACTGAAGCTTTCTTT
CASRGDRETEAFF
>TRBJ2-7|TRBD2|TRBV6-1|many
TGTGCCAGCAGTCGACTAGCGGGGGTAGACTACGAGCAGTACTTC
CASSRLAGVDYEQYF
>TRBJ1-5|.|TRBV28|few
TGTGCCAGCAGTTTAATCTCAGCCACTCAGCCCCAGCATTTT
CASSLISATQPQHF
>TRBJ2-2|.|TRBV28|.
TGTGCCAGCAGTTTATACAGGACCGGGGAGCTGTTTTTT
CASSLYRTGELFF
>TRBJ1-4|.|TRBV12-3/TRBV12-4|many
TGTGCCAGCAGTTTACGGGGGACAACTAATGAAAAACTGTTTTTT
CASSLRGTTNEKLFF